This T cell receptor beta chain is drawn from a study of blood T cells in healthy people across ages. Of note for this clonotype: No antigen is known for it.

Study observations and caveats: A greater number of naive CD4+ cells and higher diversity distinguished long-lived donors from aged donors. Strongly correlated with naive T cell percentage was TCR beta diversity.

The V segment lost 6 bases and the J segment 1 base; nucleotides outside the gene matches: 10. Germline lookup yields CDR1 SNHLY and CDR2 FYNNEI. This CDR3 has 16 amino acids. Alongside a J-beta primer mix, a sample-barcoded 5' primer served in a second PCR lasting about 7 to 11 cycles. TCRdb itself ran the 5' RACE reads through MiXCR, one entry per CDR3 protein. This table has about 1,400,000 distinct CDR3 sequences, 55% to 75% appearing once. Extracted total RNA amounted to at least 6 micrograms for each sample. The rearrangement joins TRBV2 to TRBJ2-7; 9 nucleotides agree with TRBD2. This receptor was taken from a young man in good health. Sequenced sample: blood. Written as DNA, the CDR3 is TGTGCCAGCAGGCGACCGGGACTAGCAGGGTCCTACGAGCAGTACTTC. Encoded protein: CASRRPGLAGSYEQYF.